This T cell receptor beta chain was sequenced during a study of post-analysis software for immune sequencing data. Whole-study results and caveats: Higher frequency in patients than in controls was seen for about 5 TRBV segments, with TRBV5-6, TRBV5-1 and TRBV20-1 among them.

Between the trimmed V and J ends, which lost 0 bases and 9 bases, there was a span of 12 bases. Germline CDR1 SGHRS, CDR2 YFSETQ. The CDR3 loop spans 13 amino acids. Carried by the TCR beta cDNA libraries were unique molecular identifiers. TCRdb recomputed calls from the PCR reads with MiXCR, one row per CDR3 protein. The table has roughly 600,000 distinct CDR3 sequences, about 40% seen once. Comment on this clonotype: The antigen is unknown.

The receptor comes from a girl between 5 and 17 years old with multiple sclerosis. Specimen: blood. This sequence joins TRBV5-1 and TRBJ1-2, with D perhaps TRBD1 (5 bases). The CDR3 DNA reads TGCGCCAGCAGCTTGGAGGGACGGGTGCGCTACACCTTC. Its protein is CASSLEGRVRYTF.